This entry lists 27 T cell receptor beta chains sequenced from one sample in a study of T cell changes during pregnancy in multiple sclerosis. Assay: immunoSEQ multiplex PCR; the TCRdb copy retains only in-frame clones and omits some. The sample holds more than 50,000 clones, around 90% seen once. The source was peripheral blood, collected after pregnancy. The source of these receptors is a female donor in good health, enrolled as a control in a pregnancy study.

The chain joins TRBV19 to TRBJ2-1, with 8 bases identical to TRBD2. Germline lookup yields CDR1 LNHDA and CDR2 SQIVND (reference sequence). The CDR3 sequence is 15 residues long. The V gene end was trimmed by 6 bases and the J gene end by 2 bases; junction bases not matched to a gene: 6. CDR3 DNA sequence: TGTGCCAGTAGCCAGACTAGCGTCCCCTACAATGAGCAGTTCTTC. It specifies CASSQTSVPYNEQFF.

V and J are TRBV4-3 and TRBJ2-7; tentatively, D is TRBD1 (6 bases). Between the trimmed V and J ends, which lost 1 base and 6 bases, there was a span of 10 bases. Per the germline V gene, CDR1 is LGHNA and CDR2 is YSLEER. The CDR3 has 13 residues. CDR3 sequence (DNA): TGCGCCAGCAGCCAAGGTCTGACAGGCGAGCAGTACTTC. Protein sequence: CASSQGLTGEQYF.

CDR3: CASSVYGRNYGYTF. The CDR3 nucleotides read TGTGCCAGCAGTGTCTACGGGAGGAACTATGGCTACACCTTC. The V and J genes are TRBV6-1 and TRBJ1-2; D unresolved. The germline V gene encodes CDR1 MNHNS and CDR2 SASEGT. The V and J ends lost 4 bases and 2 bases respectively, with 11 bases between them. This CDR3 comprises 14 residues.

CDR3 sequence (DNA): TGTGCCAGCAGTTTTGGGACAGGGGGTAGCAATCAGCCCCAGCATTTT. Its protein is CASSFGTGGSNQPQHF. The genes are TRBV27 and TRBJ1-5; 11 bases fit TRBD1. V shed 3 bases, J shed 0 bases, and the junction held 1 base outside the gene matches. The CDR3 totals 16 residues. From germline, CDR1 is MNHEY and CDR2 SMNVEV (reference sequence).

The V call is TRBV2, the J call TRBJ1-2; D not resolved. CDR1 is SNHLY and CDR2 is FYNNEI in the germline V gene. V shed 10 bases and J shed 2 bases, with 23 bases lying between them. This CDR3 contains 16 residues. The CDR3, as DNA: TGTGCCACTTACACTTCCACAGAACAATTCAACTATGGCTACACCTTC. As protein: CATYTSTEQFNYGYTF.

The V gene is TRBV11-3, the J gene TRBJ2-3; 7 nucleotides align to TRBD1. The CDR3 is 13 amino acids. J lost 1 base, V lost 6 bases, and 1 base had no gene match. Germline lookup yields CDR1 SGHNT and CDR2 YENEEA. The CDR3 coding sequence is TGTGCCAGCAGGGGGACAGGCACAGATACGCAGTATTTT. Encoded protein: CASRGTGTDTQYF.

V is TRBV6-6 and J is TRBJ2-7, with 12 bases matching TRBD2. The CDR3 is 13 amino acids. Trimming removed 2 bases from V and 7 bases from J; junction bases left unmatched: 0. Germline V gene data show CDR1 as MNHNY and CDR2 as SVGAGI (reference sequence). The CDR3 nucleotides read TGTGCCAGCAGTTACGGACTAGCGGGAGAGCAGTACTTC. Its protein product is CASSYGLAGEQYF.

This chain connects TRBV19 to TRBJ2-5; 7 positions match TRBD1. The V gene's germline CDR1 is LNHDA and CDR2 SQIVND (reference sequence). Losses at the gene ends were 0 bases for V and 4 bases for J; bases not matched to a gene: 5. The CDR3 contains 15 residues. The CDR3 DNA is TGTGCCAGTAGTATAGATGACAGGGCCGGAGAGACCCAGTACTTC. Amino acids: CASSIDDRAGETQYF.

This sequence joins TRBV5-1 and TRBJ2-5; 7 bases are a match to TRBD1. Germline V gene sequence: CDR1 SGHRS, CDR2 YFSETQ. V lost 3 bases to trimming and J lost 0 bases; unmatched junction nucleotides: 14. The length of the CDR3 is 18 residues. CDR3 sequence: CASSSYRGSDPYQETQYF. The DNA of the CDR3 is TGCGCCAGCAGCTCATACAGGGGTTCCGACCCGTACCAAGAGACCCAGTACTTC.

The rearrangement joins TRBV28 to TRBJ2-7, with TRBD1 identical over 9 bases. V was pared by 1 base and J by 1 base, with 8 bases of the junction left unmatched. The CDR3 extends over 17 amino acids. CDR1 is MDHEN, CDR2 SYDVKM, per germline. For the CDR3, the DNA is TGTGCCAGCAGTTTATCTCTCACGGGACAGGGTTCCTACGAGCAGTACTTC. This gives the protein CASSLSLTGQGSYEQYF.

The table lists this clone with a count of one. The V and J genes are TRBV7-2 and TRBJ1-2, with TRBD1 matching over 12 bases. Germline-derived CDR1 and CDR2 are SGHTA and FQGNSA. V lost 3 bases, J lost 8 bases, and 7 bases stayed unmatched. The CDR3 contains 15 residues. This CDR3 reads CASSFWGQGAQGYTF. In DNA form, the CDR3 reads TGTGCCAGCAGCTTTTGGGGACAGGGGGCCCAAGGCTACACCTTC.

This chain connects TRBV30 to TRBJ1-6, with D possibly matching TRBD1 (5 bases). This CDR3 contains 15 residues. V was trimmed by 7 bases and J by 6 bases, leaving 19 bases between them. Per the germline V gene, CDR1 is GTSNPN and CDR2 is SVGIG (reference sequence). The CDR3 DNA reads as TGTGCCTCCCTGGGCAGGGCTAACATTAATTCACCCCTCCACTTT. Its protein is CASLGRANINSPLHF.

The CDR3 sequence: CASSLRGGNTGELFF. The CDR3 bases are TGTGCCAGCTCCTTAAGAGGGGGGAACACCGGGGAGCTGTTTTTT. This chain connects TRBV6-5 to TRBJ2-2; TRBD1 might be the D (6 bases). The V end was cut by 8 bases, the J end by 1 base, with 14 bases between. Germline CDR1 reads MNHEY; CDR2 reads SVGAGI. This CDR3 has 15 residues.

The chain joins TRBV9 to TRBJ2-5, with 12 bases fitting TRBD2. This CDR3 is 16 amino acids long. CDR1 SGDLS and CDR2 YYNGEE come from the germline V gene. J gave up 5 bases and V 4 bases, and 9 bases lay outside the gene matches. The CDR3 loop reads CASSRLAGEGGETQYF. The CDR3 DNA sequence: TGTGCCAGCAGCCGACTAGCGGGAGAGGGGGGTGAGACCCAGTACTTC.

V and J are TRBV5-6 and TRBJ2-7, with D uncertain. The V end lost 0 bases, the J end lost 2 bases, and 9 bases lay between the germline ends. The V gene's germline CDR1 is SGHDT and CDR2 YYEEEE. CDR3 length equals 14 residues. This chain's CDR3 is CASSLALTAYEQYF. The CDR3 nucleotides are TGTGCCAGCAGCTTGGCCTTAACAGCCTACGAGCAGTACTTC.

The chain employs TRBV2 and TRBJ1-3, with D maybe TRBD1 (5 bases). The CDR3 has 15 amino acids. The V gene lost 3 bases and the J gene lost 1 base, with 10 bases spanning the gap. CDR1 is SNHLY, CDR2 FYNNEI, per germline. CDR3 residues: CASSDVRASGNTIYF. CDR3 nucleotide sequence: TGTGCCAGCAGTGACGTCAGGGCGTCTGGAAACACCATATATTTT.

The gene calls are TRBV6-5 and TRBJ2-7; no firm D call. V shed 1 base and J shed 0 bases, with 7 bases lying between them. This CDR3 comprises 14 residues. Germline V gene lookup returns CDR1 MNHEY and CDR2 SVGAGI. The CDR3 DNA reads TGTGCCAGCAGTTACTTTTACAGCTCCTACGAGCAGTACTTC. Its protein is CASSYFYSSYEQYF.

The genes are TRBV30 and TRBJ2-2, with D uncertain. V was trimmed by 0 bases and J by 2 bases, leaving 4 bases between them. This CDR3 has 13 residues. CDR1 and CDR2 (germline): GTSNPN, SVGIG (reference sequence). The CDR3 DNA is TGTGCCTGGAGTGTAATAAACACCGGGGAGCTGTTTTTT. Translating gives CAWSVINTGELFF.

The CDR3 loop is CASSLASTGELFF. Written as DNA, the CDR3 is TGTGCCAGCAGCTTAGCCTCGACCGGGGAGCTGTTTTTT. The genes are TRBV11-2 and TRBJ2-2; no definite D call. Germline V gives CDR1 SGHAT, CDR2 FQNNGV. Trimming cost V 1 base and J 5 bases, with 5 bases left between them. The CDR3 length is 13 residues.

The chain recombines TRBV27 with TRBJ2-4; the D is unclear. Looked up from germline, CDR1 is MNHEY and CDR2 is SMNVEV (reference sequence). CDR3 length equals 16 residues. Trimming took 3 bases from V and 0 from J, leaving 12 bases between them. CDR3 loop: CASSFKPTLAKNIQYF. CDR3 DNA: TGTGCCAGCAGTTTTAAGCCTACTCTAGCCAAAAACATTCAGTACTTC.

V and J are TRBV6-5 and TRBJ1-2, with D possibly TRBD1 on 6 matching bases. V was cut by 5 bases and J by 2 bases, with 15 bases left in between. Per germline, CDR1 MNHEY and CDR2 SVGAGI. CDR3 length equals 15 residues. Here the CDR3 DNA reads TGTGCCAGCAGTGGGGACGGACAGAAAAACTATGGCTACACCTTC. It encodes CASSGDGQKNYGYTF.

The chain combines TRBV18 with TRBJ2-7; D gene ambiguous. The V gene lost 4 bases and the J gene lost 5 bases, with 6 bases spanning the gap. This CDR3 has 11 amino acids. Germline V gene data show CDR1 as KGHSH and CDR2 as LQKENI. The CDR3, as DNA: TGTGCCAGCTCACGCGAACACGAGCAGTACTTC. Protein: CASSREHEQYF.

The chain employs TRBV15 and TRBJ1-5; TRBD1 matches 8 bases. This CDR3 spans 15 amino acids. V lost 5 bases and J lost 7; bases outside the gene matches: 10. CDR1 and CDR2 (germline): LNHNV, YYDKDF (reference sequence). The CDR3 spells CATSGPDRGRQPQHF. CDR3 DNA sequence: TGTGCCACCAGCGGGCCCGACAGGGGTCGGCAGCCCCAGCATTTT. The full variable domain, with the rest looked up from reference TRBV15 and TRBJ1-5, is DAMVIQNPRYQVTQFGKPVTLSCSQTLNHNVMYWYQQKSSQAPKLLFHYYDKDFNNEADTPDNFQSRRPNTSFCFLDIRSPGLGDTAMYLCATSGPDRGRQPQHFGDGTRLSIL.

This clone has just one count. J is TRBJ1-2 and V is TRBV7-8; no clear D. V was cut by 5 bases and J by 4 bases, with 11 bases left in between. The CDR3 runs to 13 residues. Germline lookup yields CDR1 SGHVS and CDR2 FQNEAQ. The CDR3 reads CASSPGFLYGYTF. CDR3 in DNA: TGTGCCAGCAGCCCCGGGTTTCTCTATGGCTACACCTTC.

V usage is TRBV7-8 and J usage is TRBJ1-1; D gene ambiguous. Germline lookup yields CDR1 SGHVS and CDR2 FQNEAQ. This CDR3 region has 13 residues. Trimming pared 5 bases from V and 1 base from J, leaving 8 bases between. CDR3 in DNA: TGTGCCAGCAGCAAAGTGGCGAACACTGAAGCTTTCTTT. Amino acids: CASSKVANTEAFF.

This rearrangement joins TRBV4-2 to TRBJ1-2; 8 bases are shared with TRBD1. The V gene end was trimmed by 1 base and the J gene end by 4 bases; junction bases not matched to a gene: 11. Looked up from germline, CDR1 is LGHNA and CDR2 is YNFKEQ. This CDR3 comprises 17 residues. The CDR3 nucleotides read TGTGCCAGCAGCCAAGCTGATCAGGGGGCAAGGGGCTATGGCTACACCTTC. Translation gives CASSQADQGARGYGYTF.

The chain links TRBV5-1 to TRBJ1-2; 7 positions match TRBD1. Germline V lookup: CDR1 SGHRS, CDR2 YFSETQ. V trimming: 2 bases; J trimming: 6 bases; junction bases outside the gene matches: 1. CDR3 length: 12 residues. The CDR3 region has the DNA TGCGCCAGCAGCTTTGACAGGGATGGCTACACCTTC. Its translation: CASSFDRDGYTF.